Sequencing of this TCR beta chain was carried out in a study of tumor-infiltrating lymphocytes in primary liver carcinoma. Investigators took RNA and DNA out together from about 19-30 mg of unsorted bulk tissue. Over 80% viable tumor cells were present in every tumor sample. There are 14 residues in the CDR3. V lost 7 bases to trimming and J lost 0 bases, with 12 bases between them. Germline CDR1 ENHRY, CDR2 SYGVKD. From around 0.5 ug total RNA, TCR beta cDNA was generated with a primer in the constant region. Slightly modified ARM-PCR, run as three nested multiplex PCR rounds, produced the TCR beta libraries. The opening two PCR rounds, approximately 10 cycles each, paired TRBV1-TRBV30 forward primers with a C-beta reverse primer. From the multiplex PCR reads, TCRdb called clonotypes with MiXCR, one entry per CDR3 protein. The repertoire holds roughly 50,000 distinct CDR3 sequences, with about 70% as singletons.

This receptor was taken from a man aged 35 to 55 with primary liver carcinoma and hepatitis B virus infection. This chain joins TRBV10-3 and TRBJ2-5; a weak D match, TRBD1 (6 bases). The sequencing input was liver tumor tissue from sampling region 2. As for subset: tumor region T2, inferior pole. The chain's CDR3 is CAINLGHYQETQYF. The CDR3 bases are TGTGCCATCAACTTGGGACACTACCAAGAGACCCAGTACTTC.